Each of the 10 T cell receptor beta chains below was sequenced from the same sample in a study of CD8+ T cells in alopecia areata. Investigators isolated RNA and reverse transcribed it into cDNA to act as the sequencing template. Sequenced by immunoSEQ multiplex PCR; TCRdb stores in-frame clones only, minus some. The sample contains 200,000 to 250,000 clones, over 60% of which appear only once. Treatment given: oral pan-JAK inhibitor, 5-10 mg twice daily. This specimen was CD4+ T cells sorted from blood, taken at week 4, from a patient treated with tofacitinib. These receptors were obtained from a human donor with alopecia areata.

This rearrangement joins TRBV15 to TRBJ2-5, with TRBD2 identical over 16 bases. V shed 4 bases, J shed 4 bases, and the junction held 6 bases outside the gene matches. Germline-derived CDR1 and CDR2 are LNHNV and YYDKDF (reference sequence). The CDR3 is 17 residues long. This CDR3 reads CATSTGTSGGAGETQYF. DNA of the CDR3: TGTGCCACCAGCACCGGGACTAGCGGGGGGGCAGGAGAGACCCAGTACTTC.

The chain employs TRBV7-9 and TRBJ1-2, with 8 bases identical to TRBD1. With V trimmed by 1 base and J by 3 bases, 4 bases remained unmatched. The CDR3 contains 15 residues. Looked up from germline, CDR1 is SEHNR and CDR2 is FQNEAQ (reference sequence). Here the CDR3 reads CASSLVGQGDYGYTF. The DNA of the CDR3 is TGTGCCAGCAGCTTAGTCGGACAGGGTGACTATGGCTACACCTTC.

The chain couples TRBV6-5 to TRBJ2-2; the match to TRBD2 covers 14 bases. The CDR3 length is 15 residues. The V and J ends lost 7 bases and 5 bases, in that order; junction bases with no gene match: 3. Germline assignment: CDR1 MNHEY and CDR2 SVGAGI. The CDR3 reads CASKRTSGGTGELFF. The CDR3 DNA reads TGTGCCAGCAAGAGGACTAGCGGGGGGACCGGGGAGCTGTTTTTT.

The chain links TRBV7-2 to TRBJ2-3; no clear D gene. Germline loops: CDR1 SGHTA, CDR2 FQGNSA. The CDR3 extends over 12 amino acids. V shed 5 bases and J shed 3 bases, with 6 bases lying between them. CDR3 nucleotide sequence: TGTGCCAGCAGCACCCAGACAGATACGCAGTATTTT. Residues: CASSTQTDTQYF.

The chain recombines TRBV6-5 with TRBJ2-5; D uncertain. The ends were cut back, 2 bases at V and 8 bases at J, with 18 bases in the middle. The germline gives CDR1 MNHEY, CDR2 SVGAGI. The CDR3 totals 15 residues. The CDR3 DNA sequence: TGTGCCAGCAGTTACCAATTTCCGCAGATTATAACCCAGTACTTC. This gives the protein CASSYQFPQIITQYF.

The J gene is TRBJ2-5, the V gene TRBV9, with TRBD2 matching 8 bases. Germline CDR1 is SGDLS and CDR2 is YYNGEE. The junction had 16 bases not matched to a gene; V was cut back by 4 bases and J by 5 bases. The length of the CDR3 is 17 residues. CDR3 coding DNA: TGTGCCAGCAGCTCCCGTCCTCCCCGGGGGGGCGGTGAGACCCAGTACTTC. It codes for CASSSRPPRGGGETQYF.

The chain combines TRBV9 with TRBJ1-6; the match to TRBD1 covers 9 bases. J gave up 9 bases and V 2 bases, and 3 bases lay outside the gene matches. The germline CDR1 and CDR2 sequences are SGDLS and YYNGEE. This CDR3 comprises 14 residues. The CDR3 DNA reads TGTGCCAGCAGCGTTGAGACAGGGGGTTCACCCCTCCACTTT. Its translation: CASSVETGGSPLHF.

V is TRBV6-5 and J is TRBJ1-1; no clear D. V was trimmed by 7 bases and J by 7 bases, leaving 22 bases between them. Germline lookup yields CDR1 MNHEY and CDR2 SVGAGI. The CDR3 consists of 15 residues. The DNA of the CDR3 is TGTGCCAGCACCCCTCGGATAGGGTCCCTTGATGAAGCTTTCTTT. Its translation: CASTPRIGSLDEAFF.

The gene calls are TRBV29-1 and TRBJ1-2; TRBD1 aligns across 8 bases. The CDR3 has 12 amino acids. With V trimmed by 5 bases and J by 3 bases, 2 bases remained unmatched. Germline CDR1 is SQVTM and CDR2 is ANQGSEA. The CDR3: CSVLQGDYGYTF. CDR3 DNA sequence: TGCAGCGTTCTACAGGGGGACTATGGCTACACCTTC.

CDR3 bases: TGCAGCGTTGATGCGCGGGGGCCCCAAGAGACCCAGTACTTC. Translated, it gives CSVDARGPQETQYF. The chain combines TRBV29-1 with TRBJ2-5; a possible D gene is TRBD2 (7 bases). The CDR3 totals 14 residues. The germline gives CDR1 SQVTM, CDR2 ANQGSEA. The germline V and J ends were trimmed by 3 bases and 1 base, with 12 bases remaining between them. Full variable domain (remainder filled in from reference TRBV29-1 and TRBJ2-5): SAVISQKPSRDICQRGTSLTIQCQVDSQVTMMFWYRQQPGQSLTLIATANQGSEATYESGFVIDKFPISRPNLTFSTLTVSNMSPEDSSIYLCSVDARGPQETQYFGPGTRLLVL.